The 9 T cell receptor beta chains in this list originate from one sample, sequenced in a study of T cells after yellow fever vaccination. TCRdb fed the 5' RACE reads into MiXCR, producing one record per CDR3 protein. This table holds some 200,000 distinct CDR3 sequences, less than 3.5% found once. Material: CD4+ T cells sorted from PBMCs, obtained 10 days after the yellow fever booster vaccination. These receptors were collected from a man aged 18 to 29 who received the YFV17D yellow fever vaccine.

The V gene is TRBV7-2, the J gene TRBJ2-5; a weak D match, TRBD2 (6 bases). The germline V gene has CDR1 SGHTA and CDR2 FQGNSA. V shed 5 bases and J shed 5 bases, with 12 bases lying between them. CDR3 length: 13 amino acids. This CDR3 is CASSPSREETQYF. CDR3 nucleotide sequence: TGTGCCAGCAGCCCCTCCCGGGAGGAGACCCAGTACTTC. Based on the CDR3 plus reference TRBV7-2 and TRBJ2-5, the full variable domain is GAGVSQSPSNKVTEKGKDVELRCDPISGHTALYWYRQSLGQGLEFLIYFQGNSAPDKSGLPSDRFSAERTGGSVSTLTIQRTQQEDSAVYLCASSPSREETQYFGPGTRLLVL.

This clonotype appeared a few times. The chain couples TRBV7-2 to TRBJ2-6, with no clear D. This CDR3 is built from 16 residues. The germline CDR1 and CDR2 sequences are SGHTA and FQGNSA. Trimming left V 2 bases short and J 0 bases short, with 8 bases between. CDR3 residues: CASSLWAVSGANVLTF. CDR3 coding DNA: TGTGCCAGCAGCTTATGGGCCGTCTCTGGGGCCAACGTCCTGACTTTC.

This clonotype was seen many times. The rearrangement links TRBV7-2 to TRBJ1-1, with D possibly matching TRBD1 (5 bases). Germline V gives CDR1 SGHTA, CDR2 FQGNSA. The CDR3 is 14 amino acids. V shed 5 bases and J shed 1 base, with 11 bases lying between them. In DNA form, the CDR3 reads TGTGCCAGCAGCCTAACAGGACAGAACACTGAAGCTTTCTTT. This encodes CASSLTGQNTEAFF.

This sequence joins TRBV12-3 or TRBV12-4 and TRBJ1-1; D is undetermined. The CDR3 sequence is 11 residues long. Trimming pared 5 bases from V and 10 bases from J, leaving 11 bases between. CDR3: CASSTESRAFF. The CDR3 nucleotides are TGTGCCAGCAGTACGGAGAGCCGAGCTTTCTTT.

This clonotype was picked up many times. This chain links TRBV28 with TRBJ2-3, with 7 positions matching TRBD2. CDR1 is MDHEN, CDR2 SYDVKM, per germline. The V gene end was trimmed by 5 bases and the J gene end by 14 bases; junction bases not matched to a gene: 16. There are 14 residues in the CDR3. The CDR3 reads CASSPSGRVSSGYF. Written as DNA, the CDR3 is TGTGCCAGCAGTCCATCTGGGAGAGTCTCTAGCGGGTATTTT.

This clonotype was seen at least ten times. The rearrangement links TRBV7-9 to TRBJ2-5, with a possible D match to TRBD1 (6 bases). Germline assignment: CDR1 SEHNR and CDR2 FQNEAQ (reference sequence). Trimming took off 1 base at V and 6 bases at J, with 15 bases between the two ends. The CDR3 loop spans 15 amino acids. CDR3 loop: CASSLDLGAAKTQYF. In nucleotides, the CDR3 is TGTGCCAGCAGCTTAGATCTGGGGGCTGCGAAGACCCAGTACTTC.

This clonotype was seen repeatedly, ten times or more. The chain carries TRBV24-1 and TRBJ2-1; the D call may be TRBD1 or TRBD2 (6 bases each). Germline CDR1 and CDR2: KGHDR and SFDVKD. The ends were cut back, 2 bases at V and 7 bases at J, with 17 bases in the middle. This CDR3 comprises 16 residues. CDR3 protein: CATSDSGTRELNEQFF. The CDR3 DNA sequence: TGTGCCACCAGTGATTCGGGGACACGGGAGCTAAATGAGCAGTTCTTC.

The chain combines TRBV12-3 or TRBV12-4 with TRBJ2-3; the D is unclear. V was cut by 6 bases and J by 5 bases, with 9 bases left in between. The CDR3 has 12 residues. CDR3 residues: CASSQIGDTQYF. The CDR3 DNA follows: TGTGCCAGCAGCCAAATAGGAGATACGCAGTATTTT.

This clonotype showed up many times. The chain's CDR3 is CATSRDRSANEKLFF. CDR3 coding DNA: TGTGCCACCAGCAGAGATCGATCGGCTAATGAAAAACTGTTTTTT. This chain joins TRBV15 and TRBJ1-4; D is undetermined. CDR1 is LNHNV, CDR2 YYDKDF, per germline (reference sequence). V was shortened by 0 bases and J by 3 bases, with 8 bases between the two germline ends. The length of the CDR3 is 15 residues.